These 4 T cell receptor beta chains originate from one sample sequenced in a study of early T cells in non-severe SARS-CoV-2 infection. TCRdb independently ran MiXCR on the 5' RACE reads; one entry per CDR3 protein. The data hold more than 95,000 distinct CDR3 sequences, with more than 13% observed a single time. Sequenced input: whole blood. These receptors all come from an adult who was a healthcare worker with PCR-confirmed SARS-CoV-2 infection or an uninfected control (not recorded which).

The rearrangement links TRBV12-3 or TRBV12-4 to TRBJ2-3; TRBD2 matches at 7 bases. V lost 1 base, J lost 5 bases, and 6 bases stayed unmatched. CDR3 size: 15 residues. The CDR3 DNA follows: TGTGCCAGCAGTTTAGATACTGGGGGGGAAGATACGCAGTATTTT. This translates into CASSLDTGGEDTQYF.

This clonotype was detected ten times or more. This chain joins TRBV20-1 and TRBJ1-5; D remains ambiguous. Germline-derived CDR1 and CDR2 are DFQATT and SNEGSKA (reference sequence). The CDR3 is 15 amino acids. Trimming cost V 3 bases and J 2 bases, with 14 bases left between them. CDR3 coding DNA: TGCAGTGCTAGTTCGGCGGCGCGGGGCAATCAGCCCCAGCATTTT. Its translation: CSASSAARGNQPQHF.

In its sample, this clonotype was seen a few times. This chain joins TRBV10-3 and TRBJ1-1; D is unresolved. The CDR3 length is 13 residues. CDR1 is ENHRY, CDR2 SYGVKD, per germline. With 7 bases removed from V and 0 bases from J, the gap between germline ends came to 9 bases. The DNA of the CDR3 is TGTGCCATCAAAGCAGCGGTGAACACTGAAGCTTTCTTT. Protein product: CAIKAAVNTEAFF.

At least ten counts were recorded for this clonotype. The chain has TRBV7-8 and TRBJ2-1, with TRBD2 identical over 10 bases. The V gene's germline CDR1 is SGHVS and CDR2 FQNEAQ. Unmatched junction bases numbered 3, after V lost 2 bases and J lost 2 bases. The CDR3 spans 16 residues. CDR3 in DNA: TGTGCCAGCAGCTTATACAGCGGGGGGGCCTACAATGAGCAGTTCTTC. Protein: CASSLYSGGAYNEQFF.